One and the same sample provided the 17 T cell receptor beta chains below, sequenced in a study of T cells in Graves' hyperthyroidism and ophthalmopathy. TCR beta CDR3 regions were amplified from RNA. The HTBI primer set drove a first-round RT-PCR of the TCR CDR3. In TCRdb, the multiplex PCR reads were re-called with MiXCR into one record per CDR3 protein. In the table there are about 96,000 distinct CDR3 sequences, over 50% of which are singletons. Sequences were obtained from blood. These receptor sequences come from a woman between 40 and 55 years old with Graves' hyperthyroidism.

The chain couples TRBV5-1 to TRBJ1-1; the D is unclear. Germline loops: CDR1 SGHRS, CDR2 YFSETQ. Trimming left V 1 base short and J 5 bases short, with 12 bases between. The CDR3 covers 14 residues. The CDR3: CASSLTYSGTEAFF. The CDR3 DNA is TGCGCCAGCAGCTTGACCTACAGCGGAACTGAAGCTTTCTTT.

This clonotype was seen a few times. This chain uses TRBV6-1 with TRBJ2-5; D is unresolved. The germline CDR1 and CDR2 sequences are MNHNS and SASEGT. There are 17 residues in the CDR3. Trimming took 3 bases from V and 1 from J, leaving 18 bases between them. The CDR3 DNA follows: TGTGCCAGCAGTGACAAAAGCTACCCAACTCTCCAAGAGACCCAGTACTTC. Amino acids: CASSDKSYPTLQETQYF.

This clonotype was observed a single time. The junction departs from germline at one end; a sequencing error may be responsible. Here the CDR3 reads CASGPDRVYYGYTF. CDR3 nucleotide sequence: TGTGCCAGTGGTCCGGACAGGGTCTATTATGGCTACACTTTC. V gene TRBV19 combines with J gene TRBJ1-2; 8 bases map to TRBD1. Germline V CDR1 and CDR2: LNHDA, SQIVND (reference sequence). The CDR3 has 14 amino acids.

This clonotype occurred many times. A much larger clone lies a single base off, so this may be a read error. The J gene is TRBJ1-2, the V gene TRBV19, with D perhaps TRBD1 (5 bases). V lost 3 bases, J lost 12 bases, and 14 bases lay in between. Germline lookup yields CDR1 LNHDA and CDR2 SQIVND (reference sequence). The CDR3 extends over 12 amino acids. The CDR3 region has the DNA TGTGCCAGTAGTATGGGAGGGGAGGTGGACACCTTC. Translating it yields CASSMGGEVDTF.

By share, this clonotype counts as medium-sized. This chain joins TRBV12-3 or TRBV12-4 and TRBJ1-4; weak D call: TRBD1 (6 bases). The CDR3 extends over 13 amino acids. The germline V and J ends were trimmed by 5 bases and 8 bases, with 12 bases remaining between them. DNA for the CDR3: TGTGCCAGCAGTCCCTGGGGGCAGGAAAAACTGTTTTTT. Amino acid sequence: CASSPWGQEKLFF.

This clonotype was picked up many times. The CDR3 region has the DNA TGCAGCGTGAACGGGGGGACCCCCACAGATACGCAGTATTTT. Translated: CSVNGGTPTDTQYF. The J gene is TRBJ2-3, the V gene TRBV29-1, with 7 bases identical to TRBD2. The V and J ends lost 6 bases and 2 bases, in that order; junction bases with no gene match: 8. Per germline, CDR1 SQVTM and CDR2 ANQGSEA. The length of the CDR3 is 14 residues.

J is TRBJ1-1 and V is TRBV29-1; no reliable D call. Trimming removed 1 base from V and 8 bases from J, with 8 bases in between. The CDR3 is 11 residues long. Germline values: CDR1 SQVTM, CDR2 ANQGSEA. The CDR3 sequence: CSVEGGWEAFF. The CDR3 DNA is TGCAGCGTTGAAGGGGGTTGGGAAGCTTTCTTT.

This clonotype is classed as medium-sized. The gene calls are TRBV9 and TRBJ2-7; 7 positions agree with TRBD1. The CDR3 runs to 14 residues. The V gene's germline CDR1 is SGDLS and CDR2 YYNGEE. Trimming at V came to 0 bases and at J to 3 bases, leaving 3 bases not matched to a gene. For the CDR3, the DNA is TGTGCCAGCAGCGTAGGGACAGGATACTACGAGCAGTACTTC. This gives the protein CASSVGTGYYEQYF.

This clonotype was recorded once. Because the CDR3 is missing its conserved closing phenylalanine or tryptophan, this is likely a read error. No DNA is shown, since the ends of the CDR3 on it are uncertain; the CDR3 is the one TCRdb lists. The chain joins TRBV7-2 to TRBJ2-5; no DNA check was done on the table's D call, TRBD2. Per the germline V gene, CDR1 is SGHTA and CDR2 is FQGNSA. The CDR3 has 18 residues if both end residues are counted. CDR3 sequence: CASSALTSGRVSRETQYS.

The DNA for the CDR3 is TGTGCCATCGGGCAAGCGGGAGACTTCTACGAGCAGTACTTC. The encoded protein is CAIGQAGDFYEQYF. The genes are TRBV10-3 and TRBJ2-7; 8 positions agree with TRBD2. Germline assignment: CDR1 ENHRY and CDR2 SYGVKD. Unmatched junction bases numbered 9, after V lost 8 bases and J lost 3 bases. The CDR3 totals 14 residues.

This clonotype came up many times. The chain combines TRBV9 with TRBJ1-1; the D is unclear. This CDR3 region has 14 residues. V dropped 3 bases and J dropped 5 bases, with 14 bases sitting between them. Germline values: CDR1 SGDLS, CDR2 YYNGEE. CDR3 loop: CASSASSGGTEAFF. CDR3 nucleotide sequence: TGTGCCAGCAGCGCCAGCTCAGGTGGTACTGAAGCTTTCTTT. The full variable domain, with the rest looked up from reference TRBV9 and TRBJ1-1, is DSGVTQTPKHLITATGQRVTLRCSPRSGDLSVYWYQQSLDQGLQFLIQYYNGEERAKGNILERFSAQQFPDLHSELNLSSLELGDSALYFCASSASSGGTEAFFGQGTRLTVV.

This clonotype was detected only a few times. This sequence joins TRBV27 and TRBJ2-2; no clear D. Germline V lookup: CDR1 MNHEY, CDR2 SMNVEV (reference sequence). The CDR3 consists of 16 residues. V lost 6 bases and J lost 6, with 20 bases in between. The CDR3 loop reads CASSLSNRRWAGELFF. The CDR3 DNA is TGTGCCAGCAGCCTGTCTAATCGAAGGTGGGCCGGGGAGCTGTTTTTT.

V gene TRBV20-1 combines with J gene TRBJ1-6, with D perhaps TRBD1 (5 bases). Germline V gene sequence: CDR1 DFQATT, CDR2 SNEGSKA (reference sequence). The CDR3 consists of 10 residues. The CDR3 is CSPLGGTLHF. CDR3 coding DNA: TGCAGCCCCCTCGGGGGAACCCTCCACTTT.

This clonotype was seen at least ten times. V and J are TRBV7-2 and TRBJ1-2; D gene uncertain. The germline V and J ends were trimmed by 4 bases and 8 bases, with 17 bases remaining between them. This CDR3 has 14 amino acids. Germline CDR1 reads SGHTA; CDR2 reads FQGNSA. For the CDR3, the DNA is TGTGCCAGCAGCTCACAAGCCCAGGTTGGAGGCTACACCTTC. Its translation: CASSSQAQVGGYTF.

V usage is TRBV29-1 and J usage is TRBJ2-2; unclear D gene. Trimming took off 3 bases at V and 0 bases at J, with 8 bases between the two ends. The germline gives CDR1 SQVTM, CDR2 ANQGSEA. The CDR3 has 14 residues. CDR3 sequence reads: CSVDGSANTGELFF. CDR3 nucleotides: TGCAGCGTTGACGGGTCCGCGAACACCGGGGAGCTGTTTTTT.

The V and J genes are TRBV2 and TRBJ2-2; weak D call: TRBD2 (5 bases). V was trimmed by 7 bases and J by 5 bases, leaving 14 bases between them. This CDR3 spans 14 amino acids. CDR1 is SNHLY, CDR2 FYNNEI, per germline. The CDR3 bases are TGTGCCAGCAACGACGGACTGTTTACCGGGGAGCTGTTTTTT. This encodes CASNDGLFTGELFF.

This clonotype was found many times. V usage is TRBV6-6 and J usage is TRBJ1-3; tentative D call: TRBD1 (5 bases). The CDR3 consists of 16 residues. Trimming removed 0 bases from V and 4 bases from J, with 13 bases in between. From germline, CDR1 is MNHNY and CDR2 SVGAGI (reference sequence). In nucleotides, the CDR3 is TGTGCCAGCAGTTACTCGAGTCCCCGGGGCGGAAACACCATATATTTT. It codes for CASSYSSPRGGNTIYF.